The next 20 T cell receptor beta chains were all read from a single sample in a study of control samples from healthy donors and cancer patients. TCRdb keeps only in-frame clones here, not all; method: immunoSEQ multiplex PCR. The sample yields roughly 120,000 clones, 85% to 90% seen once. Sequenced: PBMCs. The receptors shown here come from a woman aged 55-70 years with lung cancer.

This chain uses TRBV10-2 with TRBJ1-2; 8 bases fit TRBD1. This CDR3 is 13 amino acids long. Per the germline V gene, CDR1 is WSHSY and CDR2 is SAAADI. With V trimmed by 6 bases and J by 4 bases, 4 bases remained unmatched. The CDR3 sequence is CASSSTGVYGYTF. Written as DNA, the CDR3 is TGCGCCAGCAGCTCGACAGGGGTCTATGGCTACACCTTC.

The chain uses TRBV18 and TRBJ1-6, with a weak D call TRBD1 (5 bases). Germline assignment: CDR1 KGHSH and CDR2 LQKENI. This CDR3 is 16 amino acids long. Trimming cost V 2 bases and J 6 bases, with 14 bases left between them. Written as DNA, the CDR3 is TGTGCCAGCTCACCATCGGGCCCCGGGGGTAATTCACCCCTCCACTTT. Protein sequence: CASSPSGPGGNSPLHF.

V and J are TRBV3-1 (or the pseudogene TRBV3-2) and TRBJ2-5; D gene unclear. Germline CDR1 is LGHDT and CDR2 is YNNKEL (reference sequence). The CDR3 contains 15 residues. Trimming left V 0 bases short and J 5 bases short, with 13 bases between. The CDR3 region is CASSQEVQVSETQYF. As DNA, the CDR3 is TGTGCCAGCAGCCAAGAAGTGCAGGTTTCGGAGACCCAGTACTTC.

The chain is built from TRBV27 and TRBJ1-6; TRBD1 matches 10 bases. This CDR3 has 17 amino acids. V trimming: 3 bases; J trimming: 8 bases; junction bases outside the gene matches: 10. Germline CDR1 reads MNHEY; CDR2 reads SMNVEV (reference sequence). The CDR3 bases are TGTGCCAGCAGTTTGCGATATTTCGGGACAGGGGATTCACCCCTCCACTTT. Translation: CASSLRYFGTGDSPLHF.

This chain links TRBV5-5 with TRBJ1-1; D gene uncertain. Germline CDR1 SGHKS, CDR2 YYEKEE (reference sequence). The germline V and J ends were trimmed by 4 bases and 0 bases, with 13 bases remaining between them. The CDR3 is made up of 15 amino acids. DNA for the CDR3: TGTGCCAGCAGCGGGGTGGCGGGCATGAACACTGAAGCTTTCTTT. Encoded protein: CASSGVAGMNTEAFF.

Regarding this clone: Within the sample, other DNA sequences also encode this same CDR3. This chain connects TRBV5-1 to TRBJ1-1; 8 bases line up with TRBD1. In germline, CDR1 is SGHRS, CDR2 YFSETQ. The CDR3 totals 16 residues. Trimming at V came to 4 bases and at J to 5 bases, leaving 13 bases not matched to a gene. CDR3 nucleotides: TGCGCCAGCAGCCTGACAGGGGATGCGCCCATGACTGAAGCTTTCTTT. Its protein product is CASSLTGDAPMTEAFF.

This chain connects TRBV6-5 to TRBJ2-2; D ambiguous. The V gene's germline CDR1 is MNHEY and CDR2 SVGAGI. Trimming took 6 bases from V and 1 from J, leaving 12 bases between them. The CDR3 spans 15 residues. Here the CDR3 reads CASSPVGGNTGELFF. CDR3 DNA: TGTGCCAGCAGCCCCGTGGGTGGGAACACCGGGGAGCTGTTTTTT.

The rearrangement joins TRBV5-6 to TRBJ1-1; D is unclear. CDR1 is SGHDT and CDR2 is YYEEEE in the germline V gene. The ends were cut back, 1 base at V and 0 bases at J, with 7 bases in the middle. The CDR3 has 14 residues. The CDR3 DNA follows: TGTGCCAGCAGCTTGAGGATGGTGAACACTGAAGCTTTCTTT. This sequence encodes CASSLRMVNTEAFF.

The CDR3 bases are TGTGCCAGCAGCTTGCGCAGGGGTGGAAACACCATATATTTT. Encoded protein: CASSLRRGGNTIYF. J is TRBJ1-3 and V is TRBV11-2, with D maybe TRBD1 (6 bases). The ends were cut back, 3 bases at V and 3 bases at J, with 9 bases in the middle. The CDR3 is 14 residues long. CDR1 and CDR2 (germline): SGHAT, FQNNGV. The full variable domain, completed using reference TRBV11-2 and TRBJ1-3, is EAGVAQSPRYKIIEKRQSVAFWCNPISGHATLYWYQQILGQGPKLLIQFQNNGVVDDSQLPKDRFSAERLKGVDSTLKIQPAKLEDSAVYLCASSLRRGGNTIYFGEGSWLTVV.

CDR3 residues: CSASFHPRRLNTEAFF. CDR3 nucleotides: TGCAGTGCTAGTTTCCACCCGCGAAGGCTGAACACTGAAGCTTTCTTT. The V gene is TRBV20-1, the J gene TRBJ1-1; D unresolved. V was shortened by 3 bases and J by 0 bases, with 17 bases between the two germline ends. The CDR3 covers 16 residues. Germline V CDR1 and CDR2: DFQATT, SNEGSKA (reference sequence).

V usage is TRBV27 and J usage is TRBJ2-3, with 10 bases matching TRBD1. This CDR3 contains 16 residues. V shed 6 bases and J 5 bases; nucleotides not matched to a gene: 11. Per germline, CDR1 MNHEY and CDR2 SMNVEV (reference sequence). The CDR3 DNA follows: TGTGCCAGCAGCCTCTCCCCGGGACAGGGGATAGATACGCAGTATTTT. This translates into CASSLSPGQGIDTQYF.

The CDR3 DNA reads TGTGCCACCAGTGATTCACTTACTAGCGCTGGGACCGGGGAGCTGTTTTTT. Translating it yields CATSDSLTSAGTGELFF. This rearrangement joins TRBV24-1 to TRBJ2-2; 7 bases map to TRBD2. V shed 2 bases and J 5 bases; nucleotides not matched to a gene: 10. Looked up from germline, CDR1 is KGHDR and CDR2 is SFDVKD. The CDR3 is made up of 17 amino acids.

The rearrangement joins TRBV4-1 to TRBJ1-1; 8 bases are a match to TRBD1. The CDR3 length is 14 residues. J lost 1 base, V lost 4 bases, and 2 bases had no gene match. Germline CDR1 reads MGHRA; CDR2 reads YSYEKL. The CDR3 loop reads CASSRGQENTEAFF. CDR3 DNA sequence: TGCGCCAGCAGCCGGGGACAGGAGAACACTGAAGCTTTCTTT.

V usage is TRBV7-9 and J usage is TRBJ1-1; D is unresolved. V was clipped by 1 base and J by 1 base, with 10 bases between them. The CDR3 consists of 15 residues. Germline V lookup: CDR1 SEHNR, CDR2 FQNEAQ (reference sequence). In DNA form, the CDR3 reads TGTGCCAGCAGCTTAGGGGTCAGGCAGAACACTGAAGCTTTCTTT. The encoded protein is CASSLGVRQNTEAFF.

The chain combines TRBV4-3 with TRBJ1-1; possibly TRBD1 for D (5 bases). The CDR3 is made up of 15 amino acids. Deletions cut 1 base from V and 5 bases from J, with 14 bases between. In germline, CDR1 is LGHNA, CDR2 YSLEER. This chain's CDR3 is CASSQGGTRRTEAFF. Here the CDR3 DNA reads TGCGCCAGCAGCCAAGGAGGGACCCGGAGGACTGAAGCTTTCTTT.

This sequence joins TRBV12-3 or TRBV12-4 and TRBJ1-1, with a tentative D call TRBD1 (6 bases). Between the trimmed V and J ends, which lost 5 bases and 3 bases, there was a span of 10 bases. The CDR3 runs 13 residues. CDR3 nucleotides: TGTGCCAGCAGTCAGGGGATCGACACTGAAGCTTTCTTT. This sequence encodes CASSQGIDTEAFF.

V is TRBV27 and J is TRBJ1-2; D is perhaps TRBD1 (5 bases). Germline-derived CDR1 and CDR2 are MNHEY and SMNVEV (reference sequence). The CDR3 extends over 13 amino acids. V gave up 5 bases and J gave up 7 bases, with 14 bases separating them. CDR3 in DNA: TGTGCCAGCAGTCAAAGGGTAAGGGGTGGCTACACCTTC. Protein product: CASSQRVRGGYTF.

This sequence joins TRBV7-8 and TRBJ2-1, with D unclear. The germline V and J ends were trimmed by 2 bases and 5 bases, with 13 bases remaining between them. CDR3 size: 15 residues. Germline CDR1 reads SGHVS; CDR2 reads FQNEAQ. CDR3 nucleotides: TGTGCCAGCAGCTTACCCCACCTAGGGAACAATGAGCAGTTCTTC. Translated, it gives CASSLPHLGNNEQFF.

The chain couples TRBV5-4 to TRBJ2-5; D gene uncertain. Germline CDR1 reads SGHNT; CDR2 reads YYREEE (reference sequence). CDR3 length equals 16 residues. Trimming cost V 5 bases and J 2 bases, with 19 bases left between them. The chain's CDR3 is CASSLDPGPRQETQYF. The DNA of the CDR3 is TGTGCCAGCAGTCTGGACCCGGGTCCCCGACAAGAGACCCAGTACTTC.

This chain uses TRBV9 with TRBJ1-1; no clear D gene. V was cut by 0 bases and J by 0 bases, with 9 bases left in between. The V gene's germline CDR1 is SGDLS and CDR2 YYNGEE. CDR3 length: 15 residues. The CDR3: CASSVGSRMNTEAFF. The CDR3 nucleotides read TGTGCCAGCAGCGTAGGGTCAAGAATGAACACTGAAGCTTTCTTT.